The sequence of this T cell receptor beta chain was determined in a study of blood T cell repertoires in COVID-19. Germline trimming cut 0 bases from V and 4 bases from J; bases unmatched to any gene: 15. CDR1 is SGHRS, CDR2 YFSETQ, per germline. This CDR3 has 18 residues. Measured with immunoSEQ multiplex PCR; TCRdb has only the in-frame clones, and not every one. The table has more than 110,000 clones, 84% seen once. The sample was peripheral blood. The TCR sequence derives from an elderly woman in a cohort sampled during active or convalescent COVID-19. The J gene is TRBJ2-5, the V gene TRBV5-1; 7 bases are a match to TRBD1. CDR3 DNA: TGCGCCAGCAGCTTGGATACCAGGGGGAGTCCGACGGGAGAGACCCAGTACTTC. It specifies CASSLDTRGSPTGETQYF.